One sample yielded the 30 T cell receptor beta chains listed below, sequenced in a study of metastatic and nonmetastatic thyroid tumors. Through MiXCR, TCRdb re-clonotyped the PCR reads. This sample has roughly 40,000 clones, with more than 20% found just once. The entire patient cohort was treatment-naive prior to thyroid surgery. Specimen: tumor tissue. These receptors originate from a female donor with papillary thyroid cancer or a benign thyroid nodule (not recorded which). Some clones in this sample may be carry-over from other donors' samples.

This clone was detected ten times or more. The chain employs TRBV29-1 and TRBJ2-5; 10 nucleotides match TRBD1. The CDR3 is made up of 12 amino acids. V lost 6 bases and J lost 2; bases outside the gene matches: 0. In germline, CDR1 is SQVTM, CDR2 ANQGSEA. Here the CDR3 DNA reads TGCAGCGTGGACAGGGGGCAAGAGACCCAGTACTTC. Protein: CSVDRGQETQYF.

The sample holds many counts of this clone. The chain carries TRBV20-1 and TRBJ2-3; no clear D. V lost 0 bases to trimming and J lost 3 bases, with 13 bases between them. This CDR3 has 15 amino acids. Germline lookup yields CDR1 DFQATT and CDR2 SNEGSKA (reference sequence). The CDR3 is CSARDEAKITDTQYF. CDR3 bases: TGCAGTGCTAGAGATGAGGCGAAAATTACAGATACGCAGTATTTT.

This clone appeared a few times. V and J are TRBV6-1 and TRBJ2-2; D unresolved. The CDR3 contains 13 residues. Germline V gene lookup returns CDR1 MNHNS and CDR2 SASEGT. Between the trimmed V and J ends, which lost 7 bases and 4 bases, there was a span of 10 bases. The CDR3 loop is CASKNLSTGELFF. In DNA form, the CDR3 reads TGTGCCAGCAAAAATTTATCCACCGGGGAGCTGTTTTTT.

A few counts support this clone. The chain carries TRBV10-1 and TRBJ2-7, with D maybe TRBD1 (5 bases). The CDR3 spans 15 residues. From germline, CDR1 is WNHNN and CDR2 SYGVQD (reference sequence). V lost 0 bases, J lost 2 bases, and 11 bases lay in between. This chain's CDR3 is CASSESGAGTYEQYF. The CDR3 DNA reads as TGCGCCAGCAGTGAGTCTGGAGCAGGGACCTACGAGCAGTACTTC.

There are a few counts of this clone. The DNA for the CDR3 is TGTGCCAGCAGCCAGGGACTAGCGGGAGGCAATGAGCAGTTCTTC. Amino acid sequence: CASSQGLAGGNEQFF. The gene calls are TRBV7-2 and TRBJ2-1; TRBD2 aligns across 15 bases. With V trimmed by 5 bases and J by 6 bases, 2 bases remained unmatched. CDR3 size: 15 residues. CDR1 is SGHTA, CDR2 FQGNSA, per germline.

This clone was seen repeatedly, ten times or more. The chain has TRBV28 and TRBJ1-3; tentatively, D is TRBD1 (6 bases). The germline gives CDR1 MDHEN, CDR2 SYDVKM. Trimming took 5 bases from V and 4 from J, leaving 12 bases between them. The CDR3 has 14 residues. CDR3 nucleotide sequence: TGTGCCAGCAGTAATAGGGACACCGGAAACACCATATATTTT. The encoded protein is CASSNRDTGNTIYF.

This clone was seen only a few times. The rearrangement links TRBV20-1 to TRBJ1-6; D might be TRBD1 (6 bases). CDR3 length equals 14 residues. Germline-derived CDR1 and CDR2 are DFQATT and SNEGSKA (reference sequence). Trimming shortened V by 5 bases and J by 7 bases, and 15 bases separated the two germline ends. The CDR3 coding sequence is TGCAGTGCTTATCTGACAGGCGACAATTCACCCCTCCACTTT. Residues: CSAYLTGDNSPLHF.

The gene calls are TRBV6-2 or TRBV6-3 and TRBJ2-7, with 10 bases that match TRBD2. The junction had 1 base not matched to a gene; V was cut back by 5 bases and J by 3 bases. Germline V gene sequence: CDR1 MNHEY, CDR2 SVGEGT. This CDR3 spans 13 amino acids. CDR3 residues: CASSASGSYEQYF. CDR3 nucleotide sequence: TGTGCCAGCAGTGCTAGCGGGAGCTACGAGCAGTACTTC.

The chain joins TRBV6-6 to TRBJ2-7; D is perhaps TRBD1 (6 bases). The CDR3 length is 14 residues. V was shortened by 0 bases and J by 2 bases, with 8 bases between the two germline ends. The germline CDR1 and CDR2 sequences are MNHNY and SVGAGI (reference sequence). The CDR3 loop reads CASSYSGQTYEQYF. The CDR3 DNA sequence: TGTGCCAGCAGTTACTCAGGACAGACCTACGAGCAGTACTTC.

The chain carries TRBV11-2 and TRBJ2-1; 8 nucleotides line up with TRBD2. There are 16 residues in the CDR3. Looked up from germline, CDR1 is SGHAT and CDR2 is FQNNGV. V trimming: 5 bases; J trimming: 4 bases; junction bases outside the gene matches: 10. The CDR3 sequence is CASSHQAGVTYNEQFF. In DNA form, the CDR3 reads TGTGCCAGCAGCCATCAAGCGGGAGTGACATACAATGAGCAGTTCTTC.

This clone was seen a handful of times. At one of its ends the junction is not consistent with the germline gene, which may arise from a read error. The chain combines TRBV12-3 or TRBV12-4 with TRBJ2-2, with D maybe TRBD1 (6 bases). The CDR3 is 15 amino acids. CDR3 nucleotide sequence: TGTGCCAGCAGAAGAGGGACATGGAACACCGGGGATCTGTTTTTT. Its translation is CASRRGTWNTGDLFF.

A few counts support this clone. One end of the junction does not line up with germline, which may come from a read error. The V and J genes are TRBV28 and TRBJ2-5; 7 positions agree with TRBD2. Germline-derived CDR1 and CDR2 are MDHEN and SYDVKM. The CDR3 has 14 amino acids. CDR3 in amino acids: CASSYSIAGETQYF. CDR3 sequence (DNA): TGTGCAAGCAGTTACTCGATAGCGGGAGAGACCCAGTACTTC. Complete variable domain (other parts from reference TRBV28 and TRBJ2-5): DVKVTQSSRYLVKRTGEKVFLECVQDMDHENMFWYRQDPGLGLRLIYFSYDVKMKEKGDIPEGYSVSREKKERFSLILESASTNQTSMYLCASSYSIAGETQYFGPGTRLLVL.

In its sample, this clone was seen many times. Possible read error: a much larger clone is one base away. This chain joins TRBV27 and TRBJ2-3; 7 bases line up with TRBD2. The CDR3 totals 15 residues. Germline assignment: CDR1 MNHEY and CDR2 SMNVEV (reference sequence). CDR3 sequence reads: CASSKASGKTDAQYF. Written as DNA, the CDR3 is TGTGCCAGCAGTAAGGCTAGCGGAAAGACAGATGCGCAGTATTTT.

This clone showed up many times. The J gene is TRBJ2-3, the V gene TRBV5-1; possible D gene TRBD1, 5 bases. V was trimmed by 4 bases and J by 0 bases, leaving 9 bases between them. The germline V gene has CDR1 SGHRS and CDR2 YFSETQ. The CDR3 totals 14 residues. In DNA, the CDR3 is TGCGCCAGCAGCCAGGACACTAGCACAGATACGCAGTATTTT. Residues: CASSQDTSTDTQYF.

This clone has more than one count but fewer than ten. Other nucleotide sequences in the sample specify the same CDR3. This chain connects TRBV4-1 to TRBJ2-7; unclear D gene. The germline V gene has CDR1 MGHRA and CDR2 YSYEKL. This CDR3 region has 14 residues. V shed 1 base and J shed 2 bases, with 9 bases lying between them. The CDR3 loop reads CASSQGGTPYEQYF. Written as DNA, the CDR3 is TGCGCCAGCAGCCAAGGAGGTACCCCCTACGAGCAGTACTTC.

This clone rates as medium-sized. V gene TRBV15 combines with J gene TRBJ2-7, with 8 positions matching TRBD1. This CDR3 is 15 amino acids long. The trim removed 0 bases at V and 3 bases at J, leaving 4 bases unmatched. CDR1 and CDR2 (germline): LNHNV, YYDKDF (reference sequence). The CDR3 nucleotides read TGTGCCACCAGCAGAGATGGGACAGGCGGCTACGAGCAGTACTTC. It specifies CATSRDGTGGYEQYF.

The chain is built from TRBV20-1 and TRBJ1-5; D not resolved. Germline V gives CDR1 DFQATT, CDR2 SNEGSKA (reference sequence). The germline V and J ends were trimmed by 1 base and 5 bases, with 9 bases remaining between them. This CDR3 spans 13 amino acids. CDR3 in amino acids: CSARGGRDQPQHF. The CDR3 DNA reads TGCAGTGCTAGAGGGGGTCGGGATCAGCCCCAGCATTTT.

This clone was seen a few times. CDR3 protein: CASGTGGTLTGELFF. CDR3 nucleotide sequence: TGTGCCAGCGGAACAGGGGGCACTTTGACCGGGGAGCTGTTTTTT. The chain uses TRBV6-1 and TRBJ2-2; 9 bases are shared with TRBD1. The germline gives CDR1 MNHNS, CDR2 SASEGT. V was clipped by 8 bases and J by 5 bases; unmatched bases: 9. The length of the CDR3 is 15 residues.

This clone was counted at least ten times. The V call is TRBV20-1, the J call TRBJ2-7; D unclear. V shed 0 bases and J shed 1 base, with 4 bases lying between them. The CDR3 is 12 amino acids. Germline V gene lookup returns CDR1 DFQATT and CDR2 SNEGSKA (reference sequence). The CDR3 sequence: CSARDPSYEQYF. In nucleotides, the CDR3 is TGCAGTGCTAGAGACCCGTCCTACGAGCAGTACTTC.

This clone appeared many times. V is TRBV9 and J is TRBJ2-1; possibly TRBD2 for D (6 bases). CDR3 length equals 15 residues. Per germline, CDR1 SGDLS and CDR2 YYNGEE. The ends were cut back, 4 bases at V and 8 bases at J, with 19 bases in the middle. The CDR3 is CASSPSVAALDEQFF. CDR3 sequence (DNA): TGTGCCAGCAGCCCTAGTGTAGCGGCTCTTGATGAGCAGTTCTTC.

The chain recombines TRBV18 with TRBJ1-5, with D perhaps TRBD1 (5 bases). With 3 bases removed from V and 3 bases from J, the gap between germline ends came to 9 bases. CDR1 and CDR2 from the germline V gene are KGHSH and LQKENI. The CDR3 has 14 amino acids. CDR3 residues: CASSPRGYNQPQHF. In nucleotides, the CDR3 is TGTGCCAGCTCACCTCGGGGCTACAATCAGCCCCAGCATTTT.

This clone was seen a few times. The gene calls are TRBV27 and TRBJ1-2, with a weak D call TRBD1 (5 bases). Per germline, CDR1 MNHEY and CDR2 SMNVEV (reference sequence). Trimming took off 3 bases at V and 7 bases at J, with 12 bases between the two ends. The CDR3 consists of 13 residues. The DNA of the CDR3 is TGTGCCAGCAGTTTGATAGCCGGGGGTGGCTACACCTTC. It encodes CASSLIAGGGYTF.

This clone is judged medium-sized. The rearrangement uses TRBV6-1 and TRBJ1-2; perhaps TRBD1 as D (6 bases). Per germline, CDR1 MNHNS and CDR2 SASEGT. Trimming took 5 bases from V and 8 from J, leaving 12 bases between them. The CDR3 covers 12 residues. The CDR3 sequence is CASSLRGNGYTF. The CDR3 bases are TGTGCCAGCAGTCTCAGGGGCAACGGCTACACCTTC.

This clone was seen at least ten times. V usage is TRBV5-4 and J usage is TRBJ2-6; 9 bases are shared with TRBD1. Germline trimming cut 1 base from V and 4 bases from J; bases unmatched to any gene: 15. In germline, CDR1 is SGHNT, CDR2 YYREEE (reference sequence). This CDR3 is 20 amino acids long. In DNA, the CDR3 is TGTGCCAGCAGCTTGACCGGGACAGGGAATATAAGGACCGGGGCCAACGTCCTGACTTTC. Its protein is CASSLTGTGNIRTGANVLTF.

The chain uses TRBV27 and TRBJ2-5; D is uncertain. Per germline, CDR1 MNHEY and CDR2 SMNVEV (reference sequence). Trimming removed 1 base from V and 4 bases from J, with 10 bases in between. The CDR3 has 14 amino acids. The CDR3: CASSLWQGRETQYF. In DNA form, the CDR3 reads TGTGCCAGCAGTTTATGGCAAGGCCGAGAGACCCAGTACTTC.

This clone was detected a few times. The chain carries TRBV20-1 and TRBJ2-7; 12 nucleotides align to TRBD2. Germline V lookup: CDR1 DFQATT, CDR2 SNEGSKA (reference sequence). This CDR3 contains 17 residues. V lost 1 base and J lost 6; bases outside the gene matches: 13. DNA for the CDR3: TGCAGTGCTAGAGTCCCTAGCGGGAGGGCCGGACTGGGCGAGCAGTACTTC. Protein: CSARVPSGRAGLGEQYF.

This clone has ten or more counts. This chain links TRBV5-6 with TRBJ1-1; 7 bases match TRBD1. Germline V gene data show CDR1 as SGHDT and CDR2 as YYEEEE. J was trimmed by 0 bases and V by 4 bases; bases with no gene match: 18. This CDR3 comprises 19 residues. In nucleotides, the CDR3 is TGTGCCAGCAGCCGAGCTTGGGGTTACGGGACAGCCATGAACACTGAAGCTTTCTTT. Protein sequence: CASSRAWGYGTAMNTEAFF.

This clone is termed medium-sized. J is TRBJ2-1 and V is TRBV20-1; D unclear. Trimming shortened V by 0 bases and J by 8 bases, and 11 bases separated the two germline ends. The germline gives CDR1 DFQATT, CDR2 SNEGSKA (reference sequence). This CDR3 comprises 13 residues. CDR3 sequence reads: CSARDPPGHEQFF. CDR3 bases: TGCAGTGCTAGAGATCCCCCCGGGCATGAGCAGTTCTTC.

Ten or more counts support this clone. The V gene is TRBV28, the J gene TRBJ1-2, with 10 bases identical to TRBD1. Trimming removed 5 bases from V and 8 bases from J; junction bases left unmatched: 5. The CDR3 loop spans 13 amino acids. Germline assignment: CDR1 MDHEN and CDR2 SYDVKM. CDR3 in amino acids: CASSMTGGEGYTF. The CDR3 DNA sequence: TGTGCCAGCAGTATGACAGGGGGCGAGGGCTACACCTTC.

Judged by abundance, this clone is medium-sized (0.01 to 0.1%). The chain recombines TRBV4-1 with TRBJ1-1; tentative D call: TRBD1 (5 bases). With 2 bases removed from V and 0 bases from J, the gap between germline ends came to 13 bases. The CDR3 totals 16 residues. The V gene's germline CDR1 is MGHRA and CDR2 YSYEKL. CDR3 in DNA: TGCGCCAGCAGCCAACAGGGTTGGGGTCTGAACACTGAAGCTTTCTTT. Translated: CASSQQGWGLNTEAFF.